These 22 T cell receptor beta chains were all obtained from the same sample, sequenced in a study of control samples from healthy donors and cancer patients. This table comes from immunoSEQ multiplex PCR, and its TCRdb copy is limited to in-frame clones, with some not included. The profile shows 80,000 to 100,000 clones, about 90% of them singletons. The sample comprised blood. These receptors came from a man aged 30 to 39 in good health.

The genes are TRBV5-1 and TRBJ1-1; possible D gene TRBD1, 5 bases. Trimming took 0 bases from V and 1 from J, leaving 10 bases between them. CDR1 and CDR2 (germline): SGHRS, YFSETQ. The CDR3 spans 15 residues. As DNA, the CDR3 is TGCGCCAGCAGCTTGGGCAGGGAGACGAACACTGAAGCTTTCTTT. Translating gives CASSLGRETNTEAFF.

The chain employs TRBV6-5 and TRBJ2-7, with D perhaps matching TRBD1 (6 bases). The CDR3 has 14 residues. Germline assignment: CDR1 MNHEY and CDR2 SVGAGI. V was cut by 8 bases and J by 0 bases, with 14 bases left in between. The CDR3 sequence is CASFRGASSYEQYF. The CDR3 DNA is TGTGCCAGCTTCAGGGGCGCTTCCTCCTACGAGCAGTACTTC.

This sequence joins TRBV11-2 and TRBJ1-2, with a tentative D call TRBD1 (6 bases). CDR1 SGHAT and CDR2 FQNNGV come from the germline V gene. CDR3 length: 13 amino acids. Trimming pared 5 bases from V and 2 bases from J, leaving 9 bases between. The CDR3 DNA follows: TGTGCCAGCAGCACGGACAGAAACTATGGCTACACCTTC. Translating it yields CASSTDRNYGYTF.

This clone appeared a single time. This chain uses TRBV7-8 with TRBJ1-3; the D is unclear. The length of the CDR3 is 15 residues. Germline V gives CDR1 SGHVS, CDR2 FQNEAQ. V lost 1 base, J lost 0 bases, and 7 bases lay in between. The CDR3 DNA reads TGTGCCAGCAGCTTAGTCAGCGGCTCTGGAAACACCATATATTTT. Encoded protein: CASSLVSGSGNTIYF.

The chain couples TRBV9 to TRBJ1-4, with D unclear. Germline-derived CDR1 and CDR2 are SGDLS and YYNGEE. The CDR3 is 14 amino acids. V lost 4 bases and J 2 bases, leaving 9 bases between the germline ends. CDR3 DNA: TGTGCCAGCAGCCTCCGAGCCACTAATGAAAAACTGTTTTTT. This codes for CASSLRATNEKLFF.

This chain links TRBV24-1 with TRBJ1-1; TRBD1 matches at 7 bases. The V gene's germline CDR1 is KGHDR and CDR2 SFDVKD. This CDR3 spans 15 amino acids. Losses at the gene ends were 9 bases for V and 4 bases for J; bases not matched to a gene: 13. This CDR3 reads CATSPGGIGGTEAFF. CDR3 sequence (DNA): TGTGCCACCTCCCCAGGGGGAATAGGGGGCACTGAAGCTTTCTTT.

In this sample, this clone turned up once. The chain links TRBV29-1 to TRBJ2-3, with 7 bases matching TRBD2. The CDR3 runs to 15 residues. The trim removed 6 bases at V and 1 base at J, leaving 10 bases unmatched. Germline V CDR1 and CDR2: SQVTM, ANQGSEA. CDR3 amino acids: CSVRGRVAGTDTQYF. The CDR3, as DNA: TGCAGCGTGCGGGGGAGGGTTGCGGGCACAGATACGCAGTATTTT.

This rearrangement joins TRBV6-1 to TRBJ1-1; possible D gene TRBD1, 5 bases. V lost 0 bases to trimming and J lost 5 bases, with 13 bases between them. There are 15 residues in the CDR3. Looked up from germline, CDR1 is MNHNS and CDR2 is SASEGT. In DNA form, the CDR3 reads TGTGCCAGCAGTGAAGCTACCCGGGGCGGGACTGAAGCTTTCTTT. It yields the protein CASSEATRGGTEAFF.

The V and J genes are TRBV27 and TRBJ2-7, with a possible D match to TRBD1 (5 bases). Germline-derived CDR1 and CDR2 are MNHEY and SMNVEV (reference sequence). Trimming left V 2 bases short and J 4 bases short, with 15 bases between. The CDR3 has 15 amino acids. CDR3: CASSLGPGKGYEQYF. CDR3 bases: TGTGCCAGCAGTTTAGGGCCAGGGAAGGGGTACGAGCAGTACTTC.

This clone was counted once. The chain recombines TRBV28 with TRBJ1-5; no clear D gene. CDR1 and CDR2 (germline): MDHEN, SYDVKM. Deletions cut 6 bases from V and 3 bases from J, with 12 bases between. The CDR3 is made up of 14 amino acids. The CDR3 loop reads CASRLTRTNQPQHF. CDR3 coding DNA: TGTGCCAGCAGACTTACAAGAACCAATCAGCCCCAGCATTTT.

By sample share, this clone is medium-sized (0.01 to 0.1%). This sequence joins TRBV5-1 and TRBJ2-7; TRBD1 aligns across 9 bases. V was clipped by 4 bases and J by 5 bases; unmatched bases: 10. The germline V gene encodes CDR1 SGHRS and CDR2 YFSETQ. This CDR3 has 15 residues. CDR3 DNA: TGCGCCAGCAGCCAGGGACAGGGACCCCTACACGAGCAGTACTTC. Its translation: CASSQGQGPLHEQYF.

The DNA of the CDR3 is TGTGCCAGCAGTTTACTGGGGGGTGGGGGAAGGAGGTATGGCTACACCTTC. Translation gives CASSLLGGGGRRYGYTF. The rearrangement links TRBV28 to TRBJ1-2, with TRBD1 as a possible D gene (5 bases). This CDR3 is 17 amino acids long. Deletions cut 2 bases from V and 5 bases from J, with 21 bases between. Germline V gene data show CDR1 as MDHEN and CDR2 as SYDVKM.

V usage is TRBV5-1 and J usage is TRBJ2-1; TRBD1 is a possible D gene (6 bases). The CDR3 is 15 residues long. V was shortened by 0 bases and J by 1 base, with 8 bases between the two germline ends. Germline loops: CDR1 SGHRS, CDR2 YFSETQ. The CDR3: CASSLGTASYNEQFF. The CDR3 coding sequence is TGCGCCAGCAGCTTGGGGACAGCTTCCTACAATGAGCAGTTCTTC.

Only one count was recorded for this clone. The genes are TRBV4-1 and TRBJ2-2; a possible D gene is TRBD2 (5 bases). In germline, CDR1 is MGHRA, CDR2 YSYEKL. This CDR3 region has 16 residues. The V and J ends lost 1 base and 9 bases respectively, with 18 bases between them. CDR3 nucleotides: TGCGCCAGCAGCCAAGTGGCACCAAAAGCGGATTGGGAGCTGTTTTTT. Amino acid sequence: CASSQVAPKADWELFF.

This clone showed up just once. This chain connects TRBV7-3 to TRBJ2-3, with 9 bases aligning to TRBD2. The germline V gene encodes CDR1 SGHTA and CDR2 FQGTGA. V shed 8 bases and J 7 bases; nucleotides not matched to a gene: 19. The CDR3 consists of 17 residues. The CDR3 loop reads CASPYPQLAGEPNTQYF. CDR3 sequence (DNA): TGTGCCAGCCCCTATCCTCAACTAGCGGGCGAACCGAATACGCAGTATTTT. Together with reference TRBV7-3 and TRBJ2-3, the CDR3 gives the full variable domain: GAGVSQTPSNKVTEKGKYVELRCDPISGHTALYWYRQSLGQGPEFLIYFQGTGAADDSGLPNDRFFAVRPEGSVSTLKIQRTERGDSAVYLCASPYPQLAGEPNTQYFGPGTRLTVL.

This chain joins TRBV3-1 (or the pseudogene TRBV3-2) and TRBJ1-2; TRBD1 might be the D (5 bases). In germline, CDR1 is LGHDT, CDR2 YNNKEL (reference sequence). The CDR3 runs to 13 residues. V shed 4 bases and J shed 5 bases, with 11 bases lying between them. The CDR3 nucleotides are TGTGCCAGCAGCCCGACAGCGTCATATGGCTACACCTTC. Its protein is CASSPTASYGYTF.

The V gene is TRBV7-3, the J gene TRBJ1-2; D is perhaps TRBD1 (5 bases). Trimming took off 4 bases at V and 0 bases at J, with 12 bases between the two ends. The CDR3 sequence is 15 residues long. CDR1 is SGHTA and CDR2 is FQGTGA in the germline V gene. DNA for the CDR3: TGTGCCAGCAGCTCCGACAGCCTCACTAACTATGGCTACACCTTC. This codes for CASSSDSLTNYGYTF.

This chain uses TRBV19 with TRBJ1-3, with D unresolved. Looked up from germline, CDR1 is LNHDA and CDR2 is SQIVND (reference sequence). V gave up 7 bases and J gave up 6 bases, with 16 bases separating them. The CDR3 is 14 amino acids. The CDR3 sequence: CASIGDLGENTIYF. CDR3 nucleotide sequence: TGTGCCAGTATTGGGGATCTTGGGGAAAACACCATATATTTT.

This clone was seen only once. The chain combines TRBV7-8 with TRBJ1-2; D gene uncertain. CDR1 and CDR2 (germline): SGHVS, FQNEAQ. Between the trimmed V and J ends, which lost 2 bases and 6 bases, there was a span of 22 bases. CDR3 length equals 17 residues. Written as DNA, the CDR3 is TGTGCCAGCAGCTTACTCACAGAACTGCCAACTAGGGATGGCTACACCTTC. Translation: CASSLLTELPTRDGYTF.

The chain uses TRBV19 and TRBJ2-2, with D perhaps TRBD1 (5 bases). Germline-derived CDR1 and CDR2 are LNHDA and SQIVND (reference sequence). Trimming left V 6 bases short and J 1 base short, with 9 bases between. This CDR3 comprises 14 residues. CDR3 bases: TGTGCCAGTAGGAATACAGGGAACACCGGGGAGCTGTTTTTT. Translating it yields CASRNTGNTGELFF.

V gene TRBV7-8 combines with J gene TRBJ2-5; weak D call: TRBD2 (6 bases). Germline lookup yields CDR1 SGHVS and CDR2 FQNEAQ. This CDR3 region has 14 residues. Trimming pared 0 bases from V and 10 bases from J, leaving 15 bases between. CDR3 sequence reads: CASSLAPASGRQYF. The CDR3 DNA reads TGTGCCAGCAGCTTAGCCCCTGCGAGCGGGCGCCAGTACTTC.

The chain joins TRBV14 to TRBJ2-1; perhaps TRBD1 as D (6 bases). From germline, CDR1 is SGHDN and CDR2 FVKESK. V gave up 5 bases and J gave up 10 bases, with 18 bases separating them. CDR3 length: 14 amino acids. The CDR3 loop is CASSWYRAGGEQFF. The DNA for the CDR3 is TGTGCCAGCAGCTGGTACAGGGCAGGTGGGGAGCAGTTCTTC.